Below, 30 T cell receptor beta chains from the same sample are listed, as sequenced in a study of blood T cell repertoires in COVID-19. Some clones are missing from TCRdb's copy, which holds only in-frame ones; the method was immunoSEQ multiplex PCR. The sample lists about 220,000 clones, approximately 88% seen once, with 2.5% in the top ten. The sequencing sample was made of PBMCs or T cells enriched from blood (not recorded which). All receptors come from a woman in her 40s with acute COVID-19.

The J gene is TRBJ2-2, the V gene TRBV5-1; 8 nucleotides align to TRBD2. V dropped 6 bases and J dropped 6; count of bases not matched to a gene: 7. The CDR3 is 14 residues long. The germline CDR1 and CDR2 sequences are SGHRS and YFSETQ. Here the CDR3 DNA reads TGCGCCAGCAAGGAAGCGGGAGTTCCCGGGGAGCTGTTTTTT. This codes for CASKEAGVPGELFF.

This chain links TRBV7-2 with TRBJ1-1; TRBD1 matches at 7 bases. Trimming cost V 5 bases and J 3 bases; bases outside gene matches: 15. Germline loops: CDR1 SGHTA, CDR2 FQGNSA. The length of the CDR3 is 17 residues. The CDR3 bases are TGTGCCAGCAGCCCGTACTTGGGGTCCAGGGGGGACACTGAAGCTTTCTTT. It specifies CASSPYLGSRGDTEAFF.

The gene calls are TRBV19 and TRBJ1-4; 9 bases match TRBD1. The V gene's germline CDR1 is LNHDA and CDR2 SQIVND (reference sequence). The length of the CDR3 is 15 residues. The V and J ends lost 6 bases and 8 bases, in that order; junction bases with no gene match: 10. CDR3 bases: TGTGCCAGTAGCTCGACAGGGGGGCAGTCCGAAAAACTGTTTTTT. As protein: CASSSTGGQSEKLFF.

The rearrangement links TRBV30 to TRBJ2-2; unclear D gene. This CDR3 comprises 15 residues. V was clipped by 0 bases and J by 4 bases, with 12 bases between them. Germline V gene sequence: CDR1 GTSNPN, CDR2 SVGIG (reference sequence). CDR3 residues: CAWSVSPVFTGELFF. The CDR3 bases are TGTGCCTGGAGTGTATCTCCCGTGTTCACCGGGGAGCTGTTTTTT.

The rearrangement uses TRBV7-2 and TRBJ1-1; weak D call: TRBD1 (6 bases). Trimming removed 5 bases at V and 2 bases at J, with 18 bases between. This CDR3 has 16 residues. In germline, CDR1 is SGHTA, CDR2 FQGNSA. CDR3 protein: CASSHPRDKFNTEAFF. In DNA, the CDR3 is TGTGCCAGCAGCCATCCCCGGGACAAATTTAACACTGAAGCTTTCTTT.

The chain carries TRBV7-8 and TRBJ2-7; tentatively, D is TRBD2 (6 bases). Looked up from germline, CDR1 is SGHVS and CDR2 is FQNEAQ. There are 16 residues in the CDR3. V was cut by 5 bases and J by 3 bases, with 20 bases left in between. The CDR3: CASSRLSSGTIYEQYV. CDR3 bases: TGTGCCAGCAGCCGGCTTAGTAGCGGAACTATCTACGAGCAGTACGTC.

The CDR3 protein is CASTWGPGGPPTDTQYF. The CDR3 region has the DNA TGTGCCAGCACCTGGGGGCCGGGGGGCCCTCCCACAGATACGCAGTATTTT. The V gene is TRBV5-4, the J gene TRBJ2-3; D is possibly TRBD2 (7 bases). CDR3 length: 17 amino acids. Trimming removed 6 bases from V and 2 bases from J, with 22 bases in between. In germline, CDR1 is SGHNT, CDR2 YYREEE (reference sequence).

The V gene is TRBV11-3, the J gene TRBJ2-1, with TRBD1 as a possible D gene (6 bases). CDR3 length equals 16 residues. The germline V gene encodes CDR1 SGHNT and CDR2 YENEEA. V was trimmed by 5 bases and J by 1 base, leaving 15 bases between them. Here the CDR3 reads CASSPDRQGSYNEQFF. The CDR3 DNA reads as TGTGCCAGCAGCCCCGATAGGCAGGGGTCCTACAATGAGCAGTTCTTC.

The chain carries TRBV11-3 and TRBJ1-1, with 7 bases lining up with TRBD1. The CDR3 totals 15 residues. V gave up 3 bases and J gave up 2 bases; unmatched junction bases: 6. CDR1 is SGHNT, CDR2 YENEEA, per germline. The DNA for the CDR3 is TGTGCCAGCAGCTTGGAACAGGGGAGTAACACTGAAGCTTTCTTT. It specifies CASSLEQGSNTEAFF.

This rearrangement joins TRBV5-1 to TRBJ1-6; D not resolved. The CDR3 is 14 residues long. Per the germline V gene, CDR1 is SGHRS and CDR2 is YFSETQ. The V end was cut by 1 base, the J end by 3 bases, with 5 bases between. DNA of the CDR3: TGCGCCAGCAGCTTGAGTAGCTATAATTCACCCCTCCACTTT. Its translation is CASSLSSYNSPLHF.

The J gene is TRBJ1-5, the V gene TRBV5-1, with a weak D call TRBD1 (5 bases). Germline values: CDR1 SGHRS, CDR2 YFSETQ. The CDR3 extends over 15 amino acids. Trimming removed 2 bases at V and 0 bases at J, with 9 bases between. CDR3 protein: CASSFEGVSNQPQHF. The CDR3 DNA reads TGCGCCAGCAGCTTCGAAGGGGTTAGCAATCAGCCCCAGCATTTT.

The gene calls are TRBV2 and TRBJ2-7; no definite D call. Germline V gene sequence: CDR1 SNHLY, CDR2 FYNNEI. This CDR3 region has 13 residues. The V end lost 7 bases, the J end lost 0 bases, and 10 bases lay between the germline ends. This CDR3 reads CASTRQDSYEQYF. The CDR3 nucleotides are TGTGCCAGCACCCGCCAGGACTCCTACGAGCAGTACTTC. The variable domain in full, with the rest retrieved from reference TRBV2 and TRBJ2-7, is EPEVTQTPSHQVTQMGQEVILRCVPISNHLYFYWYRQILGQKVEFLVSFYNNEISEKSEIFDDQFSVERPDGSNFTLKIRSTKLEDSAMYFCASTRQDSYEQYFGPGTRLTVT.

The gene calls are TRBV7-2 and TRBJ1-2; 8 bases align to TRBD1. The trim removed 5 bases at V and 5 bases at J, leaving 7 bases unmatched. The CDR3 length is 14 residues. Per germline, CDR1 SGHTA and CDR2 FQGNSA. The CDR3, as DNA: TGTGCCAGCAGCCGCGGACAGGGAGAGTATGGCTACACCTTC. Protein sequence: CASSRGQGEYGYTF.

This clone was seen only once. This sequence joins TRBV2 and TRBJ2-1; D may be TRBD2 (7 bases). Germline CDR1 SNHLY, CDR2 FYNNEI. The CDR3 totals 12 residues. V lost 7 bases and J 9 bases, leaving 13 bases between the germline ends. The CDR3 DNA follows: TGTGCCAGCAACCGGGGGGCTGGTGAGCAGTTCTTC. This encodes CASNRGAGEQFF.

The CDR3 here is CASSPRPPGQGRGEKLFF. The CDR3 bases are TGTGCCAGCAGCCCCCGACCCCCAGGACAGGGAAGAGGTGAAAAACTGTTTTTT. The chain employs TRBV9 and TRBJ1-4; 8 nucleotides match TRBD1. From germline, CDR1 is SGDLS and CDR2 YYNGEE. This CDR3 is built from 18 residues. V shed 4 bases, J shed 7 bases, and the junction held 18 bases outside the gene matches.

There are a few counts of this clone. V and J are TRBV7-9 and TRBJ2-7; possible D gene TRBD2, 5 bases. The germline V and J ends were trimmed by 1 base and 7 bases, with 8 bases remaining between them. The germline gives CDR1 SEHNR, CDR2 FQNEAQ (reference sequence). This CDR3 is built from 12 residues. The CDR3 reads CASSLEAGEQYF. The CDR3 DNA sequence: TGTGCCAGCAGCTTAGAGGCGGGTGAGCAGTACTTC.

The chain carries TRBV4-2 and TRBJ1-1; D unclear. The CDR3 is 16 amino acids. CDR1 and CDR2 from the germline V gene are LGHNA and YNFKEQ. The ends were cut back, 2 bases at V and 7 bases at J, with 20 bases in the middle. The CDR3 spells CASSQPHGLTEVEAFF. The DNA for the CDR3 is TGTGCCAGCAGCCAACCTCATGGCCTCACAGAAGTTGAAGCTTTCTTT.

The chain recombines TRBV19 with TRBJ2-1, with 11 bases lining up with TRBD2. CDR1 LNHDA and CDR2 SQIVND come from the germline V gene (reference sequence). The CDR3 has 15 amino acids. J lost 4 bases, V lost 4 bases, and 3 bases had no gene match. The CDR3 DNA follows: TGTGCCAGTAGTACTAGCGGGGGGTTATACAATGAGCAGTTCTTC. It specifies CASSTSGGLYNEQFF.

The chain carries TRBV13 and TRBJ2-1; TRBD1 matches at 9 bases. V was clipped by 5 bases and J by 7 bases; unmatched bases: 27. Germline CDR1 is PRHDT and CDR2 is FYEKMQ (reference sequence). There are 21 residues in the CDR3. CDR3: CASSTGTGNLGGISRGNEQFF. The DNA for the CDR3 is TGTGCCAGCAGCACCGGGACAGGGAATCTAGGAGGAATATCAAGGGGGAATGAGCAGTTCTTC.

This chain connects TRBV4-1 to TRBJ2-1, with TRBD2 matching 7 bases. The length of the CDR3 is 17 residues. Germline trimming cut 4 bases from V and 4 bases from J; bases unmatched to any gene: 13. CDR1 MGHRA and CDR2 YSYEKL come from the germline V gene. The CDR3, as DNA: TGCGCCAGCAGCCCCCAACTAGCGTCGTCCCGTTACAATGAGCAGTTCTTC. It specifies CASSPQLASSRYNEQFF.

The CDR3 nucleotides read TGTGCCAGCTCACCTCAAGGGGGCACTGAAGCTTTCTTT. It specifies CASSPQGGTEAFF. The rearrangement uses TRBV18 and TRBJ1-1; D perhaps matches TRBD1 (6 bases). V lost 3 bases and J lost 4, with 9 bases in between. Germline-derived CDR1 and CDR2 are KGHSH and LQKENI. The CDR3 is 13 residues long.

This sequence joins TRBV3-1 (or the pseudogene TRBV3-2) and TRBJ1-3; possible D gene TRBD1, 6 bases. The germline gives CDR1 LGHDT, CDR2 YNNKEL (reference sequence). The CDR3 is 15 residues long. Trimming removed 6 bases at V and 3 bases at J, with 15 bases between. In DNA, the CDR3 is TGTGCCAGCAGTAAAGACAGGATGCATGGAAACACCATATATTTT. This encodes CASSKDRMHGNTIYF.

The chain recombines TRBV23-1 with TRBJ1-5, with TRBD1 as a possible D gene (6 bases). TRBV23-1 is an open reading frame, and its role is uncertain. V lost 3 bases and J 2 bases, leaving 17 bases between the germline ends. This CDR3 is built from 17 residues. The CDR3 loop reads CASSHTPRDIGNQPQHF. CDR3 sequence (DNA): TGCGCCAGCAGTCATACCCCCCGGGACATCGGCAATCAGCCCCAGCATTTT.

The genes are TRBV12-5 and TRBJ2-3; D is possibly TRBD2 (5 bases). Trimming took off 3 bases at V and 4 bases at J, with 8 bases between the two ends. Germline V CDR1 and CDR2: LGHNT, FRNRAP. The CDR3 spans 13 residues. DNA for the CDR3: TGTGCTAGTGGTTTTTCCGGGGCAGATACGCAGTATTTT. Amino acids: CASGFSGADTQYF.

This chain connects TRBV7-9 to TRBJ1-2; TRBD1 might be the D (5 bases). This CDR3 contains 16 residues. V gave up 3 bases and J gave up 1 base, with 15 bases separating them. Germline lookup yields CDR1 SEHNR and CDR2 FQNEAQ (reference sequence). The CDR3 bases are TGTGCCAGCAGCTTTTCCGCGGGGGTAGTTAACTATGGCTACACCTTC. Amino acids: CASSFSAGVVNYGYTF.

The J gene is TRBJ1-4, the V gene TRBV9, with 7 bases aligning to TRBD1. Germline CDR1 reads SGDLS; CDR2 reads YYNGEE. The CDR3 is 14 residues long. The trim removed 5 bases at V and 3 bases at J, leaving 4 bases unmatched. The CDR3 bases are TGTGCCAGCAGTGAACAGGGGTCTAATGAAAAACTGTTTTTT. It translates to CASSEQGSNEKLFF. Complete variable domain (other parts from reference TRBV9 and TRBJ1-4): DSGVTQTPKHLITATGQRVTLRCSPRSGDLSVYWYQQSLDQGLQFLIQYYNGEERAKGNILERFSAQQFPDLHSELNLSSLELGDSALYFCASSEQGSNEKLFFGSGTQLSVL.

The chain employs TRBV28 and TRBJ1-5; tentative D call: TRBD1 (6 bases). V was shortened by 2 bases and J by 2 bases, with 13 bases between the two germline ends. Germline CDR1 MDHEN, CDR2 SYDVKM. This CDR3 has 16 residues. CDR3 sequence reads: CASSLGSRQGNQPQHF. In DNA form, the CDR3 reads TGTGCCAGCAGTTTAGGGAGTCGACAGGGCAATCAGCCCCAGCATTTT.

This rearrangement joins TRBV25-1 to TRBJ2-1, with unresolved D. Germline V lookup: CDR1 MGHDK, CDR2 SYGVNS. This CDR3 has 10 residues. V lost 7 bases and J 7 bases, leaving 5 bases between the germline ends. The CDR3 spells CASMRNEQFF. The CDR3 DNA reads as TGTGCCAGCATGAGGAATGAGCAGTTCTTC.

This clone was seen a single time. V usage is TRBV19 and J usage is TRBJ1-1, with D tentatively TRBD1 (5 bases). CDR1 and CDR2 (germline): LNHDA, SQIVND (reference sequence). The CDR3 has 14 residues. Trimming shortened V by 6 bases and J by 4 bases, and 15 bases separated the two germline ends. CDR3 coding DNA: TGTGCCAGTAGCGCCTTTCGGGGGGGCACTGAAGCTTTCTTT. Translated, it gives CASSAFRGGTEAFF. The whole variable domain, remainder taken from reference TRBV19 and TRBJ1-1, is DGGITQSPKYLFRKEGQNVTLSCEQNLNHDAMYWYRQDPGQGLRLIYYSQIVNDFQKGDIAEGYSVSREKKESFPLTVTSAQKNPTAFYLCASSAFRGGTEAFFGQGTRLTVV.

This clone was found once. CDR3 bases: TGTGCCAGCAGCTTAGAAGGGGGCACCTACGAGCAGTACTTC. Translating it yields CASSLEGGTYEQYF. The rearrangement uses TRBV7-2 and TRBJ2-7, with TRBD1 identical over 7 bases. The length of the CDR3 is 14 residues. Unmatched junction bases numbered 2, after V lost 1 base and J lost 2 bases. CDR1 and CDR2 from the germline V gene are SGHTA and FQGNSA.